This TCR beta chain was sequenced in a study of PD-L1 blockade in urothelial cancer. Overall study: In the patient group, about 85% of the roughly 29 were males with bladder-origin urothelial cancer. Prior chemotherapy regimens per patient numbered 0 to 3. At 6 weeks and at 3 weeks (second dose) after treatment start, blood was analyzed.

Trimming took off 0 bases at V and 7 bases at J, with 12 bases between the two ends. Germline CDR1 is GTSNPN and CDR2 is SVGIG (reference sequence). CDR3 length: 13 amino acids. The assay was immunoSEQ multiplex PCR, and TCRdb's table has in-frame clones only and misses some. The sample includes approximately 90,000 clones, about 90% seen only once; the top ten take 1.5% to 2%. Time point: pretreatment peripheral blood. Urothelial carcinoma in patients was locally advanced or metastatic. This clone came up a few times. The input for sequencing was PBMCs, taken around atezolizumab (anti-PD-L1) treatment. J is TRBJ1-1 and V is TRBV30; a weak D match, TRBD1 (6 bases). The receptor's source is a man between 60 and 75 years old with urothelial cancer. CDR3 DNA: TGTGCCTGGAGTGTACGTCGAGGGGGTGAAGCTTTCTTT. Residues: CAWSVRRGGEAFF.